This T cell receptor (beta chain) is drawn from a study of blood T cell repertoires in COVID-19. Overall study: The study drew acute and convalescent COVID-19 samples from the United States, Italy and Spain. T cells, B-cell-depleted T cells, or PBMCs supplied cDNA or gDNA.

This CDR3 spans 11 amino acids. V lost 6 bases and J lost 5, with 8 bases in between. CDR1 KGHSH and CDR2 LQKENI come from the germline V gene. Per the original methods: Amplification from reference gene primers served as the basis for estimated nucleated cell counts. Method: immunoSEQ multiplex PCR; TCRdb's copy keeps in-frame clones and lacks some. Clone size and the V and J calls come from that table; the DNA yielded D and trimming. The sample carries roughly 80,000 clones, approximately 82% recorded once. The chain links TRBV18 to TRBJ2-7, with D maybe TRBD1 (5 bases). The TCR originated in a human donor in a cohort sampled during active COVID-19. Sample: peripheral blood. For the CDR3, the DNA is TGTGCCAGCTCCAGGGCAGACGAGCAGTACTTC. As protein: CASSRADEQYF.